Listed here are 25 T cell receptor beta chains from one sample, sequenced in a study of regulatory T cells in long-lasting Graves disease. Researchers made TCR beta libraries by using iRepertoire HTBI primers and running Arm-PCR on CDR3 regions. TCRdb re-called the multiplex PCR reads with MiXCR, one entry per CDR3 protein. The sample includes 350,000 to 450,000 distinct CDR3 sequences, under 25% of them seen just once. As to time point: persistent/refractory GD, antithyroid drugs over 5 years with positive TRAb. With RNA extracted from PBMCs as input, the TCR library was made. The specimen was peripheral blood mononuclear cells (PBMCs), collected when the disease was refractory, from a patient treated with antithyroid drugs. The receptors originated from a female donor with Graves disease.

The genes are TRBV14 and TRBJ1-1; TRBD1 agrees at 7 bases. The CDR3 contains 15 residues. CDR1 SGHDN and CDR2 FVKESK come from the germline V gene. J gave up 5 bases and V 1 base, and 7 bases lay outside the gene matches. CDR3 residues: CASSQGEGARTEAFF. Written as DNA, the CDR3 is TGTGCCAGCAGCCAAGGCGAGGGGGCGAGGACTGAAGCTTTCTTT. Looking up the rest from reference TRBV14 and TRBJ1-1 gives the full variable domain: EAGVTQFPSHSVIEKGQTVTLRCDPISGHDNLYWYRRVMGKEIKFLLHFVKESKQDESGMPNNRFLAERTGGTYSTLKVQPAELEDSGVYFCASSQGEGARTEAFFGQGTRLTVV.

This clonotype has ten or more counts. V and J are TRBV11-2 and TRBJ2-2; possible D gene TRBD2, 6 bases. Trimming took 1 base from V and 0 from J, leaving 9 bases between them. The CDR3 consists of 16 residues. Looked up from germline, CDR1 is SGHAT and CDR2 is FQNNGV. This chain's CDR3 is CASSLAEGANTGELFF. The CDR3 DNA is TGTGCCAGCAGCTTAGCGGAGGGCGCGAACACCGGGGAGCTGTTTTTT.

This clonotype was found a few times. J is TRBJ2-7 and V is TRBV14; D is uncertain. The length of the CDR3 is 14 residues. The germline gives CDR1 SGHDN, CDR2 FVKESK. Trimming took 3 bases from V and 0 from J, leaving 9 bases between them. CDR3 in amino acids: CASSQGPGSYEQYF. The CDR3 DNA is TGTGCCAGCAGCCAGGGTCCAGGCTCCTACGAGCAGTACTTC.

This clonotype was recorded at least ten times. V usage is TRBV20-1 and J usage is TRBJ2-2, with a weak D call TRBD2 (5 bases). This CDR3 contains 14 residues. Trimming shortened V by 6 bases and J by 5 bases, and 16 bases separated the two germline ends. Germline CDR1 is DFQATT and CDR2 is SNEGSKA (reference sequence). The CDR3 region has the DNA TGCAGTGCCCGCAAGGATGAGCGGACCGGGGAGCTGTTTTTT. The encoded protein is CSARKDERTGELFF.

The V gene is TRBV19, the J gene TRBJ2-2; D could derive from TRBD1 or TRBD2 (9 bases each). CDR1 and CDR2 from the germline V gene are LNHDA and SQIVND (reference sequence). The CDR3 contains 20 residues. V lost 3 bases and J lost 7, with 30 bases in between. The CDR3 DNA sequence: TGTGCCAGTAGTATGCGGGGGGGAGGGCTTCTCAACAGGGGGCACGGGGAGCTGTTTTTT. Translating it yields CASSMRGGGLLNRGHGELFF.

This clonotype was seen ten or more times. The J gene is TRBJ2-5, the V gene TRBV10-3; 11 bases are shared with TRBD2. V lost 6 bases and J lost 2; bases outside the gene matches: 2. Germline CDR1 and CDR2: ENHRY and SYGVKD. This CDR3 has 14 amino acids. The CDR3 protein is CAISGTSGQETQYF. In nucleotides, the CDR3 is TGTGCCATCAGCGGGACTAGCGGTCAAGAGACCCAGTACTTC.

This rearrangement joins TRBV6-2 or TRBV6-3 to TRBJ1-5; no reliable D call. From germline, CDR1 is MNHEY and CDR2 SVGEGT. The CDR3 totals 16 residues. Trimming stripped 3 bases from V and 3 bases from J, with 15 bases between. The CDR3 DNA is TGTGCCAGCAGTTATCAAAGCAGGTCAATCAATCAGCCCCAGCATTTT. Translating it yields CASSYQSRSINQPQHF.

This clonotype has a handful of counts. The J gene is TRBJ2-3, the V gene TRBV6-5; D possibly corresponds to TRBD2 (5 bases). CDR3 length equals 13 residues. Looked up from germline, CDR1 is MNHEY and CDR2 is SVGAGI. V lost 0 bases and J lost 6, with 7 bases in between. The CDR3 is CASSYSDYDTQYF. The CDR3 nucleotides are TGTGCCAGCAGTTACTCCGACTACGATACGCAGTATTTT.

This clonotype has a count of ten or more. The V call is TRBV3-1, the J call TRBJ1-5; D remains unclear. The CDR3 length is 15 residues. CDR1 and CDR2 (germline): LGHDT, YNNKEL (reference sequence). With 0 bases removed from V and 3 bases from J, the gap between germline ends came to 9 bases. The CDR3 is CASSQDGRSNQPQHF. CDR3 DNA sequence: TGTGCCAGCAGCCAAGATGGGCGGTCCAATCAGCCCCAGCATTTT.

Of note for this clonotype: With a much larger clone just one base away, this may be a read error. The gene calls are TRBV3-1 and TRBJ1-4; D call uncertain. The CDR3 runs to 15 residues. Germline assignment: CDR1 LGHDT and CDR2 YNNKEL (reference sequence). CDR3 sequence: CASSPGGSGDERLFF. The CDR3 DNA reads as TGTGCCAGCAGCCCAGGAGGGAGCGGAGATGAAAGACTGTTTTTT.

This clonotype was found many times. The V call is TRBV2, the J call TRBJ1-4, with 10 positions matching TRBD1. CDR1 is SNHLY, CDR2 FYNNEI, per germline. With 6 bases clipped from V and 8 bases from J, the junction kept 6 bases outside the gene matches. CDR3 length: 14 amino acids. CDR3 amino acids: CASRTTGGREKLFF. The CDR3 coding sequence is TGTGCCAGCAGGACGACAGGGGGCAGGGAAAAACTGTTTTTT.

This chain connects TRBV7-3 to TRBJ2-2; D is undetermined. The germline V gene has CDR1 SGHTA and CDR2 FQGTGA. Trimming took off 5 bases at V and 6 bases at J, with 10 bases between the two ends. This CDR3 is built from 13 residues. This CDR3 is CASSPTDPGELFF. DNA for the CDR3: TGTGCCAGCAGCCCGACGGATCCCGGGGAGCTGTTTTTT.

J is TRBJ2-1 and V is TRBV30, with D hard to call. Germline V gene data show CDR1 as GTSNPN and CDR2 as SVGIG (reference sequence). The CDR3 loop spans 12 amino acids. Trimming cost V 1 base and J 6 bases, with 7 bases left between them. In DNA form, the CDR3 reads TGTGCCTGGAGTGGCACACGCAATGAGCAGTTCTTC. Amino acids: CAWSGTRNEQFF.

The chain recombines TRBV20-1 with TRBJ2-7, with 13 bases matching TRBD2. V was pared by 4 bases and J by 3 bases, with 6 bases of the junction left unmatched. Germline V gene sequence: CDR1 DFQATT, CDR2 SNEGSKA (reference sequence). The CDR3 is 15 amino acids. CDR3 coding DNA: TGCAGTGCTACAACTCGGACTAGCGGGAGCTACGAGCAGTACTTC. Translated, it gives CSATTRTSGSYEQYF.

Note on this clonotype: With a much larger clone just one base away, this may be a read error. CDR3 in amino acids: CASSLGSYTNTGAFF. CDR3 DNA sequence: TGTGCCAGCAGTTTAGGGAGTTACACGAACACTGGAGCTTTCTTT. The chain recombines TRBV27 with TRBJ1-1; D is unresolved. The CDR3 is 15 residues long. Looked up from germline, CDR1 is MNHEY and CDR2 is SMNVEV (reference sequence).

This clonotype has a count of ten or more. This chain connects TRBV10-3 to TRBJ1-1, with 11 bases identical to TRBD1. There are 15 residues in the CDR3. With V trimmed by 2 bases and J by 3 bases, 2 bases remained unmatched. Germline lookup yields CDR1 ENHRY and CDR2 SYGVKD. Here the CDR3 DNA reads TGTGCCATCAGTGAGCGGACAGGGGGCTACACTGAAGCTTTCTTT. Its translation: CAISERTGGYTEAFF.

The chain uses TRBV28 and TRBJ2-7; 7 bases are shared with TRBD2. Losses at the gene ends were 4 bases for V and 7 bases for J; bases not matched to a gene: 4. CDR3 size: 12 residues. The germline CDR1 and CDR2 sequences are MDHEN and SYDVKM. The CDR3 bases are TGTGCCAGCAGTTCGGGGGGAGGAGAGCAGTACTTC. It codes for CASSSGGGEQYF.

This clonotype showed up many times. The rearrangement uses TRBV3-1 and TRBJ1-6, with D perhaps TRBD1 (5 bases). CDR1 and CDR2 (germline): LGHDT, YNNKEL (reference sequence). The CDR3 consists of 14 residues. V lost 1 base to trimming and J lost 10 bases, with 11 bases between them. CDR3: CASSQGIGASPLHF. For the CDR3, the DNA is TGTGCCAGCAGCCAAGGCATCGGGGCCTCACCCCTCCACTTT.

The chain combines TRBV19 with TRBJ1-2, with unresolved D. V shed 7 bases and J shed 1 base, with 16 bases lying between them. CDR3 length: 15 amino acids. CDR1 and CDR2 (germline): LNHDA, SQIVND (reference sequence). CDR3 nucleotide sequence: TGTGCCAGTAATGGTCGGTCCACGTTTAACTATGGCTACACCTTC. Translating it yields CASNGRSTFNYGYTF. The full variable domain, with the rest looked up from reference TRBV19 and TRBJ1-2, is DGGITQSPKYLFRKEGQNVTLSCEQNLNHDAMYWYRQDPGQGLRLIYYSQIVNDFQKGDIAEGYSVSREKKESFPLTVTSAQKNPTAFYLCASNGRSTFNYGYTFGSGTRLTVV.

This clonotype was detected ten times or more. The chain is built from TRBV5-1 and TRBJ1-2; the match to TRBD1 covers 7 bases. Germline CDR1 and CDR2: SGHRS and YFSETQ. This CDR3 is built from 14 residues. After removal of 0 bases from V and 7 bases from J, the junction contained 6 bases not matched to a gene. The CDR3 DNA sequence: TGCGCCAGCAGCTTGGAAGGGGGCGCGGGTGGCTACACCTTC. It is translated as CASSLEGGAGGYTF.

Ten or more counts support this clonotype. The rearrangement links TRBV6-1 to TRBJ2-7, with 10 nucleotides matching TRBD1. The CDR3 contains 15 residues. Germline CDR1 and CDR2: MNHNS and SASEGT. The V segment lost 6 bases and the J segment 1 base; nucleotides outside the gene matches: 6. CDR3 protein: CASSLRDRGSYEQYF. CDR3 nucleotide sequence: TGTGCCAGCAGCCTCCGGGACAGGGGTTCCTACGAGCAGTACTTC.

This clonotype was seen repeatedly, ten times or more. This chain links TRBV2 with TRBJ1-5; D not resolved. Germline CDR1 SNHLY, CDR2 FYNNEI. V dropped 6 bases and J dropped 4 bases, with 16 bases sitting between them. This CDR3 is 15 amino acids long. In DNA form, the CDR3 reads TGTGCCAGCAGAGGCGGGAGGCAGCCGAATCAGCCCCAGCATTTT. Translated: CASRGGRQPNQPQHF.

With respect to this clonotype: The junction and the germline gene differ at one end; a read error may be behind it. The V gene is TRBV7-9, the J gene TRBJ1-1; 7 bases are shared with TRBD1. The CDR3 covers 16 residues. Germline lookup yields CDR1 SEHNR and CDR2 FQNEAQ (reference sequence). CDR3 nucleotides: TGCGCCAGCAGCCAGGATAGGGACAGAGGGGTCACTGAAGCTTTCTTT. Translating it yields CASSQDRDRGVTEAFF. The variable domain in full, completed from reference TRBV7-9 and TRBJ1-1, reads DTGVSQNPRHKITKRGQNVTFRCDPISEHNRLYWYRQTLGQGPEFLTYFQNEAQLEKSRLLSDRFSAERPKGSFSTLEIQRTEQGDSAMYLCASSQDRDRGVTEAFFGQGTRLTVV.

This chain uses TRBV20-1 with TRBJ1-2, with a possible D match to TRBD1 (5 bases). The V gene's germline CDR1 is DFQATT and CDR2 SNEGSKA (reference sequence). The CDR3 length is 16 residues. The V end was cut by 5 bases, the J end by 4 bases, with 23 bases between. As DNA, the CDR3 is TGCAGTGCTGGGGGTGGGGGGAACGAAACAGGCTATGGCTACACCTTC. Translating it yields CSAGGGGNETGYGYTF.

This clonotype was detected a few times. V is TRBV7-2 and J is TRBJ1-4; D is possibly TRBD1 (5 bases). This CDR3 is 12 amino acids long. Trimming cost V 10 bases and J 7 bases, with 13 bases left between them. Looked up from germline, CDR1 is SGHTA and CDR2 is FQGNSA. The CDR3 DNA follows: TGTGCCACCTCCCCTGGGGGTGAAAAACTGTTTTTT. This sequence encodes CATSPGGEKLFF.